The entry below describes one T cell receptor beta chain. Time point defined: after dendritic cell vaccination, including at tumor progression/relapse. These data originate in a study of glioma-infiltrating T cells after dendritic cell vaccination. Looked up from germline, CDR1 is SGHRS and CDR2 is YFSETQ. V lost 2 bases, J lost 4 bases, and 12 bases lay in between. The CDR3 has 14 residues. The protocol was immunoSEQ multiplex PCR, while the TCRdb copy is restricted to in-frame clones and leaves out a portion. The data show fewer than 90,000 clones, roughly four fifths seen once. The V gene is TRBV5-1, the J gene TRBJ1-1, with D possibly TRBD1 on 6 matching bases. This TCR derives from a human donor with glioblastoma. The starting material was blood, obtained after dendritic cell vaccination. CDR3 sequence reads: CASSLQGPGTEAFF. The CDR3 DNA reads TGCGCCAGCAGCTTACAGGGCCCGGGCACTGAAGCTTTCTTT.